This is a list of T cell receptor beta chains from one sample in a study of T cell repertoires in cytomegalovirus infection. TCRdb re-called the reads with MiXCR, one entry per CDR3 protein. The sample carries a few hundred thousand distinct CDR3 sequences, more than 8% recorded once. Input material: PBMCs. The receptors derive from a human donor in good health (CMV status not recorded). Some clones in this sample may be carry-over from other donors' samples. CDR3s leave out the opening cysteine and the closing phenylalanine or tryptophan.

V | CDR3
TRBV6-1 | ASSERQGRSTDTQY
TRBV7-8 | ASSSRDRELF
TRBV7-9 | ASSSRAEGATNEKLF
TRBV7-2 | ASSPRTSGGKDTQY
TRBV7-8 | ASSPTDRGRLGYGYT
TRBV7-2 | ASSTPNTGELF
TRBV28 | ASSAGQGRNYGYT
TRBV6-6 | ASTTGGNLRPQH
TRBV2 | ASSETGGALDT
TRBV4-3 | ASSQEPGQGYEQY
TRBV7-7 | ASSPTSGGAYGELF
TRBV28 | ATGLPPLVNTQY
TRBV19 | ASSILQRFWGAQTTDTQY
TRBV3-1 | ASSQSPGQTMNTEAF
TRBV6-6 | ASSKGVFEHNEQF
TRBV7-2 | ASSLQQAGHTGELF
TRBV7-6 | ASSRRQETQY
TRBV6-5 | ASSYSGQRGGYT
TRBV7-2 | ASSLGQPMNTEAF
TRBV30 | AWSIRGGETQY
TRBV7-2 | ASSPVGAGNTIY
TRBV6-2/TRBV6-3 | ASSQIPWGRFYEQY
TRBV28 | ASSGPARGQPQH
TRBV7-2 | ASSRRDKNTGELF
TRBV29-1 | SVLRQGSMLDTQY